One and the same sample provided the 5 T cell receptor beta chains below, sequenced in a study of CD8+CD57+ T cells in acquired aplastic anemia. The authors sequenced patients whose flow cytometry had shown CD8+CD57+ cell expansion. The template used for profiling TCR beta VDJ and CDR3 was genomic DNA. TCRdb re-called the reads through MiXCR, storing one row per CDR3 protein. The table lists about 180,000 distinct CDR3 sequences, less than 60% of them singletons. Sequenced input: sorted CD4+, CD8+, or CD8+CD57+ T cells (not recorded which) from PBMCs. The receptors come from a human donor with aplastic anemia.

The V and J genes are TRBV4-2 and TRBJ2-3; 7 bases match TRBD1. V lost 6 bases to trimming and J lost 2 bases; unmatched junction nucleotides: 14. This CDR3 is 17 amino acids long. The germline V gene encodes CDR1 LGHNA and CDR2 YNFKEQ. The CDR3: CASSGVTGRGITDTQYF. As DNA, the CDR3 is TGTGCCAGCAGTGGGGTGACAGGGCGAGGGATCACAGATACGCAGTATTTT.

This clonotype showed up many times. The V call is TRBV7-8, the J call TRBJ2-7, with D uncertain. CDR3 length equals 14 residues. CDR1 and CDR2 from the germline V gene are SGHVS and FQNEAQ. With 0 bases removed from V and 0 bases from J, the gap between germline ends came to 6 bases. CDR3 DNA sequence: TGTGCCAGCAGCTTAGCGCACCGCTCCTACGAGCAGTACTTC. This sequence encodes CASSLAHRSYEQYF.

To note about this clonotype: One junction end does not reproduce the germline sequence, and a read error may be involved. The J gene is TRBJ2-7, the V gene TRBV2; 8 bases are shared with TRBD2. This CDR3 spans 13 amino acids. Germline V gene lookup returns CDR1 SNHLY and CDR2 FYNNEI. For the CDR3, the DNA is TGTGCTAGCAGGAGGCTAGCGGGCCCGGGGCAGTACTTC. It specifies CASRRLAGPGQYF.

As regards this clonotype: Possible read error: a much larger clone is one base away. The V and J genes are TRBV9 and TRBJ2-2; D is uncertain. Germline V gene sequence: CDR1 SGDLS, CDR2 YYNGEE. The CDR3 length is 11 residues. Trimming took off 3 bases at V and 5 bases at J, with 2 bases between the two ends. CDR3 residues: CASSATGELFF. DNA of the CDR3: TGTGCCAGCAGCGCAACCGGGGAGCTGTTTTTT.

Concerning this clonotype itself: This clone may be a read error of a much larger clone one base away. The chain employs TRBV24-1 and TRBJ1-5; D is uncertain. Trimming took 7 bases from V and 2 from J, leaving 8 bases between them. Germline V lookup: CDR1 KGHDR, CDR2 SFDVKD. The CDR3 covers 13 residues. The CDR3 coding sequence is TGTGCCACCAGAATTGATGGCAATCAGCCCCAGCATTTT. It encodes CATRIDGNQPQHF.